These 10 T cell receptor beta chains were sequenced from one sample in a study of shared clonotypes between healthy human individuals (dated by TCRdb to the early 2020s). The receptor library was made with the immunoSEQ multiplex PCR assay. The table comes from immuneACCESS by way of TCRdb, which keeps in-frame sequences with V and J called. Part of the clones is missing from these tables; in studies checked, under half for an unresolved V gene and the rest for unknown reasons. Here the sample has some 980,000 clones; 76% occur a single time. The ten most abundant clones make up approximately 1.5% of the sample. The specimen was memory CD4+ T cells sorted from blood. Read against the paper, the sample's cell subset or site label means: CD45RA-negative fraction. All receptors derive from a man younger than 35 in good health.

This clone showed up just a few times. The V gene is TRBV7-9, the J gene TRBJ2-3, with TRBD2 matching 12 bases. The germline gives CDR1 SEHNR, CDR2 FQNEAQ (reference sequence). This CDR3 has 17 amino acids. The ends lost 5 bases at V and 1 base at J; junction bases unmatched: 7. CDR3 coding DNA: TGTGCCAGCAGCGCGACTAGCGGGGGATACGGCACAGATACGCAGTATTTT. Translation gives CASSATSGGYGTDTQYF.

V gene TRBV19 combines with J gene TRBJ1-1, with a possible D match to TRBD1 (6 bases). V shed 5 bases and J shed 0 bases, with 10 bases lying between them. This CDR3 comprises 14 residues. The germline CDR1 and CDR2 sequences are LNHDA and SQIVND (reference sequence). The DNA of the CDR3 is TGTGCCAGTAGTCCACAGGGCATGAACACTGAAGCTTTCTTT. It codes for CASSPQGMNTEAFF.

CDR3 sequence (DNA): TGTGCCAGTACGGATGGAGGCTCTGGGGCCAACGTCCTGACTTTC. It encodes CASTDGGSGANVLTF. The chain joins TRBV19 to TRBJ2-6; D is possibly TRBD2 (5 bases). The CDR3 runs 15 residues. V was shortened by 7 bases and J by 0 bases, with 10 bases between the two germline ends. Germline V CDR1 and CDR2: LNHDA, SQIVND (reference sequence).

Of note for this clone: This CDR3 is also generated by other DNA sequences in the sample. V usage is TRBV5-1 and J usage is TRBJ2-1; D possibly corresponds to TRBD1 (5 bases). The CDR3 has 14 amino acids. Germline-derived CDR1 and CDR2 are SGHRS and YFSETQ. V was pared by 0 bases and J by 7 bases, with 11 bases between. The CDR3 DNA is TGCGCCAGCAGCTTGGAGGGGCGTGGGAATGAGCAGTTCTTC. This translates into CASSLEGRGNEQFF.

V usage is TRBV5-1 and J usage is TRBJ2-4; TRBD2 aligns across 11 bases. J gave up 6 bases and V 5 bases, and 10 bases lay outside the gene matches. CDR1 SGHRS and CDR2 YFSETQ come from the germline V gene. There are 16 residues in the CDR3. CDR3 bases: TGCGCCAGCAGGGGAACTAGCGGGGGAACCCTAAACATTCAGTACTTC. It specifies CASRGTSGGTLNIQYF. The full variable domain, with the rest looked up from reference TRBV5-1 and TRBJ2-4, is KAGVTQTPRYLIKTRGQQVTLSCSPISGHRSVSWYQQTPGQGLQFLFEYFSETQRNKGNFPGRFSGRQFSNSRSEMNVSTLELGDSALYLCASRGTSGGTLNIQYFGAGTRLSVL.

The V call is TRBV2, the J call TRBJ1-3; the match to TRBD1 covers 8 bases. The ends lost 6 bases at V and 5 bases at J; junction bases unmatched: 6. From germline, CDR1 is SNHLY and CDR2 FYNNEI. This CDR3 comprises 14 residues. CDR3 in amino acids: CASRGGQGRNTIYF. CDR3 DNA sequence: TGTGCCAGCAGGGGTGGACAGGGTAGAAACACCATATATTTT.

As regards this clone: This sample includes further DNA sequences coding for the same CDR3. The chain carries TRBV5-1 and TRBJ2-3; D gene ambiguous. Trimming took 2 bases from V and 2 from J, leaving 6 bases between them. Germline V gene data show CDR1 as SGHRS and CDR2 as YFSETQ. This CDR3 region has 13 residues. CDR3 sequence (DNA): TGCGCCAGCAGCTTTGGCTCCACAGATACGCAGTATTTT. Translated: CASSFGSTDTQYF.

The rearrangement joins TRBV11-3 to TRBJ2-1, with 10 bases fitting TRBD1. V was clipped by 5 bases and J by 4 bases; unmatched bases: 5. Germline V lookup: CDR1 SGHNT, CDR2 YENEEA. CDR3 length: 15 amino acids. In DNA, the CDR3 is TGTGCCAGCAGCCCCCGGACAGGGGGTTACAATGAGCAGTTCTTC. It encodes CASSPRTGGYNEQFF.

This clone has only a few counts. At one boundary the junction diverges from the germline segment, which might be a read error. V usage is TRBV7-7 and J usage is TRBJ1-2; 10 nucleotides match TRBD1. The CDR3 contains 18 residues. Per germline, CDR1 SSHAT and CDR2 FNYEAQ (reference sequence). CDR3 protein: CASSPLPGQGPANYGYTF. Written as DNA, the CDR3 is TGTGCTAGCAGCCCTCTCCCGGGACAGGGGCCTGCTAACTATGGCTACACCTTC. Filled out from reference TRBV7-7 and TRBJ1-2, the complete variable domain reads GAGVSQSPRYKVTKRGQDVTLRCDPISSHATLYWYQQALGQGPEFLTYFNYEAQPDKSGLPSDRFSAERPEGSISTLTIQRTEQRDSAMYRCASSPLPGQGPANYGYTFGSGTRLTVV.

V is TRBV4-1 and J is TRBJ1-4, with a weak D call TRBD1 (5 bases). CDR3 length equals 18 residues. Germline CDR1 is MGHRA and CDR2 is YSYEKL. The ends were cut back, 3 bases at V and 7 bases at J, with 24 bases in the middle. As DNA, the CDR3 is TGCGCCAGCAGCCAGCCAAGATCGGTCCGGGGCGAGGGTGAAAAACTGTTTTTT. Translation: CASSQPRSVRGEGEKLFF.